The sequence of this TCR beta chain was determined in a study of T cell repertoires in cytomegalovirus infection. Study-level results: The study found HLA-C-restricted CMV-specific TCR beta clonotypes dominating the ex vivo response.

In its sample, this clonotype was seen a few times. Its antigen is as yet unknown. V was pared by 5 bases and J by 11 bases, with 10 bases between. This CDR3 region has 12 residues. Looked up from germline, CDR1 is SGHTA and CDR2 is FQGNSA. TCRdb itself ran the reads through MiXCR, one entry per CDR3 protein. Seen here are about 52,000 distinct CDR3 sequences, about 20% observed once, and the top ten hold just under 80%. Source: CD8+ T cells from cultured PBMCs, taken from culture after CMV antigen stimulation. This sequence joins TRBV7-2 and TRBJ1-6; perhaps TRBD1 as D (6 bases). This TCR derives from a human donor in good health (CMV status not recorded). Some clones in this sample may be carry-over from other donors' samples. The CDR3 bases are TGTGCCAGCAGCCCAAGGACAGCACCCCTCCACTTT. Amino acid sequence: CASSPRTAPLHF.